This TCR beta chain comes out of a study of control samples from healthy donors and cancer patients (dated by TCRdb to about 2020). The library was generated by the immunoSEQ multiplex PCR assay. TCRdb carries this immuneACCESS record with in-frame sequences only. Its versions omit some clonotypes, under half of them owing to an unresolved V gene in the studies checked, with the rest unexplained. Here the sample has about 10,000 clones; roughly 91% occur a single time. The ten largest clones capture under 25% of the sample. As regards this clone: There is no known antigen for this receptor. The input lacks base qualities; no much larger clone sits a single base away.

The TCR was taken from a man aged 55 to 69 with colorectal cancer. The sequenced material came from PBMCs.

The CDR3 sequence is CAITPGLAGGTDTQYF. The nucleotide sequence is given as TGTGCCATCACTCCGGGACTAGCGGGGGGCACAGATACGCAGTATTTT. The rearranged segments are TRBV10-3 and TRBJ2-3, and 14 bases in between align with TRBD2. Its CDR3 holds 16 amino acids, cysteine through phenylalanine. Here the CDR3 DNA is all that survives: 48 bases in frame from base 1. The germline V gene sets CDR1 to ENHRY and CDR2 to SYGVKD. Here V drops 7 bases and J drops 1 base, and the junction holds 4 bases not matched to any gene.